The 27 T cell receptor beta chains in this list originate from one sample, sequenced in a study of T cell changes during pregnancy in multiple sclerosis. Data came from immunoSEQ multiplex PCR; TCRdb stores just in-frame clones and leaves some out. Of fewer than 85,000 clones detected, 92% appear once; the ten largest clones hold roughly 1.7%. This specimen consisted of peripheral blood, obtained in the first trimester of pregnancy. These receptors all come from a female donor in good health, enrolled as a control in a pregnancy study.

V gene TRBV7-9 combines with J gene TRBJ1-5; 8 bases are a match to TRBD1. In germline, CDR1 is SEHNR, CDR2 FQNEAQ (reference sequence). CDR3 length equals 15 residues. V shed 1 base and J 6 bases; nucleotides not matched to a gene: 5. The CDR3 here is CASSLDGQGAQPQHF. In nucleotides, the CDR3 is TGTGCCAGCAGCTTAGATGGACAGGGCGCTCAGCCCCAGCATTTT.

The CDR3 is CASSRSTGEGDTQYF. In nucleotides, the CDR3 is TGTGCCAGCAGTCGCTCGACAGGGGAAGGCGATACGCAGTATTTT. The V gene is TRBV28, the J gene TRBJ2-3; the match to TRBD1 covers 8 bases. V dropped 5 bases and J dropped 6; count of bases not matched to a gene: 10. The CDR3 runs 15 residues. Germline lookup yields CDR1 MDHEN and CDR2 SYDVKM.

The V and J genes are TRBV5-4 and TRBJ2-3; TRBD2 aligns across 8 bases. CDR1 is SGHNT, CDR2 YYREEE, per germline (reference sequence). The ends lost 4 bases at V and 1 base at J; junction bases unmatched: 5. The CDR3 has 15 amino acids. Written as DNA, the CDR3 is TGTGCCAGCAGCCCAACTAGCGGACGCACAGATACGCAGTATTTT. It specifies CASSPTSGRTDTQYF. The variable domain in full, with the rest retrieved from reference TRBV5-4 and TRBJ2-3, is ETGVTQSPTHLIKTRGQQVTLRCSSQSGHNTVSWYQQALGQGPQFIFQYYREEENGRGNFPPRFSGLQFPNYSSELNVNALELDDSALYLCASSPTSGRTDTQYFGPGTRLTVL.

CDR3 in DNA: TGTGCCAGCAGTCCAACTTTCTCAGATACGCAGTATTTT. Protein sequence: CASSPTFSDTQYF. The V call is TRBV7-9, the J call TRBJ2-3, with D uncertain. The CDR3 has 13 amino acids. Trimming pared 6 bases from V and 4 bases from J, leaving 11 bases between. Germline CDR1 is SEHNR and CDR2 is FQNEAQ (reference sequence).

The chain has TRBV4-1 and TRBJ2-1; 11 bases match TRBD2. Germline values: CDR1 MGHRA, CDR2 YSYEKL. The junction had 11 bases not matched to a gene; V was cut back by 6 bases and J by 4 bases. The CDR3 sequence is 17 residues long. The chain's CDR3 is CASSKFGLAGLYNEQFF. In nucleotides, the CDR3 is TGCGCCAGCAGTAAATTTGGACTAGCGGGTTTATACAATGAGCAGTTCTTC.

Only a few counts were recorded for this clone. The CDR3 DNA follows: TGTGCCAGCAGTGTACAGCTGGGGACAGAAGCTTTCTTT. Amino acid sequence: CASSVQLGTEAFF. The V and J genes are TRBV2 and TRBJ1-1; possibly TRBD1 for D (6 bases). The length of the CDR3 is 13 residues. Germline V CDR1 and CDR2: SNHLY, FYNNEI. V lost 4 bases and J 8 bases, leaving 14 bases between the germline ends.

The chain combines TRBV2 with TRBJ2-1; TRBD2 aligns across 14 bases. Per the germline V gene, CDR1 is SNHLY and CDR2 is FYNNEI. The length of the CDR3 is 15 residues. With 1 base clipped from V and 15 bases from J, the junction kept 8 bases outside the gene matches. CDR3 nucleotide sequence: TGTGCCAGCAGTGAAGTTCCTGGGACTAGCGGGAGATGGTTCTTC. Its translation: CASSEVPGTSGRWFF. The variable domain in full, with the rest retrieved from reference TRBV2 and TRBJ2-1, is EPEVTQTPSHQVTQMGQEVILRCVPISNHLYFYWYRQILGQKVEFLVSFYNNEISEKSEIFDDQFSVERPDGSNFTLKIRSTKLEDSAMYFCASSEVPGTSGRWFFGPGTRLTVL.

V and J are TRBV25-1 and TRBJ2-5; the D gene is possibly TRBD2 (5 bases). The J call could be wrong; TRBJ2-7 is a better fit for the DNA end. The CDR3 extends over 14 amino acids. Germline CDR1 MGHDK, CDR2 SYGVNS. The CDR3 loop reads CASSEFRGNDEQYF. Here the CDR3 DNA reads TGTGCCAGCAGTGAATTTCGGGGAAACGACGAGCAGTACTTC.

The chain is built from TRBV9 and TRBJ2-7, with TRBD1 matching over 9 bases. Germline V gives CDR1 SGDLS, CDR2 YYNGEE. The CDR3 runs 16 residues. The trim removed 4 bases at V and 1 base at J, leaving 9 bases unmatched. Written as DNA, the CDR3 is TGTGCCAGCAGCTCGACCGGGACAGGGTTATCCTACGAGCAGTACTTC. Protein product: CASSSTGTGLSYEQYF. The variable domain in full, completed from reference TRBV9 and TRBJ2-7, reads DSGVTQTPKHLITATGQRVTLRCSPRSGDLSVYWYQQSLDQGLQFLIQYYNGEERAKGNILERFSAQQFPDLHSELNLSSLELGDSALYFCASSSTGTGLSYEQYFGPGTRLTVT.

This clone was seen once. V usage is TRBV2 and J usage is TRBJ2-7, with 8 positions matching TRBD2. Germline CDR1 is SNHLY and CDR2 is FYNNEI. The J segment lost 1 base and the V segment lost 2 bases, leaving 10 bases of the junction unmatched. The CDR3 runs to 17 residues. The CDR3 spells CASSESKVAGLSYEQYF. CDR3 sequence (DNA): TGTGCCAGCAGTGAAAGCAAAGTAGCGGGATTATCCTACGAGCAGTACTTC.

The chain couples TRBV5-1 to TRBJ2-3; 8 bases align to TRBD2. CDR3 length: 16 amino acids. With 1 base clipped from V and 0 bases from J, the junction kept 4 bases outside the gene matches. CDR1 SGHRS and CDR2 YFSETQ come from the germline V gene. CDR3: CASSLSSGVSTDTQYF. CDR3 nucleotide sequence: TGCGCCAGCAGCTTGAGTAGCGGGGTTAGCACAGATACGCAGTATTTT.

V usage is TRBV7-9 and J usage is TRBJ2-1; no definite D call. The CDR3 sequence is 12 residues long. Looked up from germline, CDR1 is SEHNR and CDR2 is FQNEAQ (reference sequence). Trimming stripped 3 bases from V and 3 bases from J, with 3 bases between. The CDR3 DNA sequence: TGTGCCAGCAGCTTCAACTACAATGAGCAGTTCTTC. It translates to CASSFNYNEQFF.

This chain joins TRBV5-6 and TRBJ2-1, with D possibly TRBD2 on 5 matching bases. CDR3 length: 13 residues. The V gene's germline CDR1 is SGHDT and CDR2 YYEEEE. V shed 0 bases and J shed 10 bases, with 11 bases lying between them. The CDR3 DNA follows: TGTGCCAGCAGCTTGGTCTTAAGCGGCGAGCAGTTCTTC. Amino acid sequence: CASSLVLSGEQFF.

The chain has TRBV4-1 and TRBJ2-1; TRBD2 agrees at 13 bases. The CDR3 is 15 residues long. CDR1 MGHRA and CDR2 YSYEKL come from the germline V gene. J gave up 5 bases and V 4 bases, and 2 bases lay outside the gene matches. Written as DNA, the CDR3 is TGCGCCAGCAGCCGTGGACTAGCGGGAGACAATGAGCAGTTCTTC. This encodes CASSRGLAGDNEQFF.

The CDR3 sequence is CASSRETSGSYEQYF. The CDR3 bases are TGTGCCAGCAGCCGGGAGACTAGCGGGTCCTACGAGCAGTACTTC. V usage is TRBV7-2 and J usage is TRBJ2-7, with 10 bases lining up with TRBD2. After removal of 5 bases from V and 1 base from J, the junction contained 5 bases not matched to a gene. The CDR3 runs 15 residues. Germline CDR1 and CDR2: SGHTA and FQGNSA.

This sequence joins TRBV6-6 and TRBJ2-2; possibly TRBD1 for D (5 bases). Trimming shortened V by 2 bases and J by 6 bases, and 10 bases separated the two germline ends. The germline V gene has CDR1 MNHNY and CDR2 SVGAGI (reference sequence). The CDR3 runs 14 residues. The chain's CDR3 is CASSYNSGPGELFF. In nucleotides, the CDR3 is TGTGCCAGCAGTTACAATTCAGGGCCCGGGGAGCTGTTTTTT.

This rearrangement joins TRBV7-7 to TRBJ2-3; the D gene is possibly TRBD2 (6 bases). The CDR3 sequence is 14 residues long. Trimming shortened V by 6 bases and J by 3 bases, and 13 bases separated the two germline ends. The V gene's germline CDR1 is SSHAT and CDR2 FNYEAQ (reference sequence). Written as DNA, the CDR3 is TGTGCCAGCAGTGCGGGACTCCGGACAGATACGCAGTATTTT. Protein product: CASSAGLRTDTQYF.

This sequence joins TRBV7-6 and TRBJ2-1; D unresolved. V shed 4 bases and J shed 8 bases, with 12 bases lying between them. The germline gives CDR1 SGHVS, CDR2 FNYEAQ. The CDR3 covers 13 residues. The CDR3 spells CASSSFRSHEQFF. In DNA form, the CDR3 reads TGTGCCAGCAGCTCGTTTCGGAGTCATGAGCAGTTCTTC.

The rearrangement joins TRBV27 to TRBJ2-5; 8 bases map to TRBD1. The CDR3 loop spans 14 amino acids. Germline loops: CDR1 MNHEY, CDR2 SMNVEV (reference sequence). With 6 bases clipped from V and 1 base from J, the junction kept 4 bases outside the gene matches. CDR3 region: CASRHTGGQETQYF. The CDR3 DNA sequence: TGTGCCAGCAGACATACAGGGGGCCAAGAGACCCAGTACTTC.

The V call is TRBV28, the J call TRBJ2-5, with TRBD1 matching 8 bases. V dropped 2 bases and J dropped 5; count of bases not matched to a gene: 4. This CDR3 spans 14 amino acids. Per germline, CDR1 MDHEN and CDR2 SYDVKM. CDR3 loop: CASSLQGARETQYF. The DNA for the CDR3 is TGTGCCAGCAGTTTACAGGGGGCGCGTGAGACCCAGTACTTC.

The J gene is TRBJ2-3, the V gene TRBV4-2; 7 nucleotides agree with TRBD2. The CDR3 has 18 amino acids. Germline V gene sequence: CDR1 LGHNA, CDR2 YNFKEQ. The V and J ends lost 1 base and 0 bases, in that order; junction bases with no gene match: 10. The CDR3 spells CASSQGRSSGRSTDTQYF. DNA for the CDR3: TGTGCCAGCAGCCAAGGTCGGTCTAGCGGACGAAGCACAGATACGCAGTATTTT.

This rearrangement joins TRBV6-1 to TRBJ2-1; TRBD2 aligns across 7 bases. V was clipped by 1 base and J by 3 bases; unmatched bases: 9. CDR3 length: 17 amino acids. Germline loops: CDR1 MNHNS, CDR2 SASEGT. Written as DNA, the CDR3 is TGTGCCAGCAGTGAAGGGGTTTGGAGCGGGGACTACAATGAGCAGTTCTTC. It is translated as CASSEGVWSGDYNEQFF.

This chain links TRBV5-4 with TRBJ2-5; the D gene is possibly TRBD2 (5 bases). Germline loops: CDR1 SGHNT, CDR2 YYREEE (reference sequence). The CDR3 consists of 14 residues. Trimming took off 4 bases at V and 2 bases at J, with 12 bases between the two ends. DNA for the CDR3: TGTGCCAGCAGCGGCGGAGGTTTTCAAGAGACCCAGTACTTC. The encoded protein is CASSGGGFQETQYF.

V and J are TRBV28 and TRBJ1-1; no definite D call. The germline CDR1 and CDR2 sequences are MDHEN and SYDVKM. The CDR3 runs 14 residues. The V end was cut by 6 bases, the J end by 3 bases, with 14 bases between. In DNA form, the CDR3 reads TGTGCCAGCAGACAGAAACGCCTTGACACTGAAGCTTTCTTT. It codes for CASRQKRLDTEAFF. Full variable domain (remainder filled in from reference TRBV28 and TRBJ1-1): DVKVTQSSRYLVKRTGEKVFLECVQDMDHENMFWYRQDPGLGLRLIYFSYDVKMKEKGDIPEGYSVSREKKERFSLILESASTNQTSMYLCASRQKRLDTEAFFGQGTRLTVV.

The V gene is TRBV7-9, the J gene TRBJ1-2; D call uncertain. The germline CDR1 and CDR2 sequences are SEHNR and FQNEAQ (reference sequence). Trimming pared 3 bases from V and 3 bases from J, leaving 11 bases between. This CDR3 has 14 residues. The chain's CDR3 is CASSFTEVYYGYTF. DNA for the CDR3: TGTGCCAGCAGCTTTACAGAAGTGTACTATGGCTACACCTTC. The variable domain in full, completed from reference TRBV7-9 and TRBJ1-2, reads DTGVSQNPRHKITKRGQNVTFRCDPISEHNRLYWYRQTLGQGPEFLTYFQNEAQLEKSRLLSDRFSAERPKGSFSTLEIQRTEQGDSAMYLCASSFTEVYYGYTFGSGTRLTVV.

This clone was seen ten or more times. The gene calls are TRBV28 and TRBJ2-2; the match to TRBD1 covers 7 bases. From germline, CDR1 is MDHEN and CDR2 SYDVKM. V lost 3 bases, J lost 3 bases, and 4 bases stayed unmatched. The CDR3 is made up of 15 amino acids. DNA of the CDR3: TGTGCCAGCAGTTTGGGAGACAGGGACACCGGGGAGCTGTTTTTT. Its protein is CASSLGDRDTGELFF.

V usage is TRBV19 and J usage is TRBJ2-2; D not certain. The CDR3 consists of 15 residues. Germline lookup yields CDR1 LNHDA and CDR2 SQIVND (reference sequence). Trimming removed 5 bases at V and 4 bases at J, with 14 bases between. The CDR3, as DNA: TGTGCCAGTAGTGAAATTAGCTTGGGCACCGGGGAGCTGTTTTTT. Translation: CASSEISLGTGELFF.